The 15 T cell receptor beta chains below all came from one sample that was sequenced in a study of regulatory T cells in long-lasting Graves disease. This sample's time point: newly diagnosed GD, antithyroid drugs for less than 3 months. The TCR library was made from RNA that had been extracted from PBMCs in TRIzol. Building of the TCR beta libraries involved iRepertoire HTBI primers and Arm-PCR of CDR3 regions. TCRdb fed the multiplex PCR reads into MiXCR, producing one record per CDR3 protein. Of about 450,000 distinct CDR3 sequences detected, about a sixth appear once; the ten largest clones hold about 11%. This sample was shared with a second study, whose subject was T cells in Graves' hyperthyroidism and ophthalmopathy.

The input for sequencing was peripheral blood mononuclear cells (PBMCs), taken at new diagnosis, from a patient treated with antithyroid drugs. The receptors originated from a woman younger than 45 with Graves disease.

Ten or more counts support this clonotype. The rearrangement uses TRBV28 and TRBJ1-5; a possible D gene is TRBD1 (5 bases). Trimming cost V 3 bases and J 4 bases, with 10 bases left between them. The CDR3 extends over 14 amino acids. Germline loops: CDR1 MDHEN, CDR2 SYDVKM. The CDR3 here is CASSFPGYNQPQHF. The CDR3 DNA follows: TGTGCCAGCAGTTTTCCAGGGTATAATCAGCCCCAGCATTTT.

This clonotype was counted at least ten times. The chain uses TRBV5-5 and TRBJ2-2; D unresolved. The CDR3 has 15 amino acids. Between the trimmed V and J ends, which lost 0 bases and 0 bases, there was a span of 6 bases. CDR1 SGHKS and CDR2 YYEKEE come from the germline V gene (reference sequence). Here the CDR3 reads CASSLVGTNTGELFF. CDR3 nucleotide sequence: TGTGCCAGCAGCTTGGTTGGGACGAACACCGGGGAGCTGTTTTTT.

The gene calls are TRBV4-1 and TRBJ1-5, with TRBD1 matching 8 bases. The germline gives CDR1 MGHRA, CDR2 YSYEKL. Trimming at V came to 2 bases and at J to 6 bases, leaving 6 bases not matched to a gene. The CDR3 extends over 15 amino acids. The CDR3 region has the DNA TGCGCCAGCAGCCAAATGACAGGGGTCCCTCAGCCCCAGCATTTT. This codes for CASSQMTGVPQPQHF.

This chain connects TRBV9 to TRBJ2-3; 11 bases map to TRBD2. The CDR3 runs 14 residues. The ends lost 7 bases at V and 4 bases at J; junction bases unmatched: 5. Germline V gene sequence: CDR1 SGDLS, CDR2 YYNGEE. DNA of the CDR3: TGTGCCAGCTCTACTAGCGGGAGCCCAGATACGCAGTATTTT. It specifies CASSTSGSPDTQYF.

Many counts were recorded for this clonotype. The chain combines TRBV28 with TRBJ1-1; 7 bases match TRBD1. CDR3 size: 14 residues. Germline V lookup: CDR1 MDHEN, CDR2 SYDVKM. V lost 8 bases to trimming and J lost 6 bases; unmatched junction nucleotides: 12. CDR3 sequence reads: CASGETGNYPEAFF. DNA of the CDR3: TGTGCCAGCGGAGAGACAGGGAATTATCCTGAAGCTTTCTTT.

Remarks on this clonotype: The CDR3 carries no conserved terminal phenylalanine or tryptophan, so it likely arises from a read error. J is TRBJ1-1 and V is TRBV6-2 or TRBV6-3; 9 bases map to TRBD1. V dropped 5 bases and J dropped 7; count of bases not matched to a gene: 8. In germline, CDR1 is MNHEY, CDR2 SVGEGT. The CDR3 extends over 14 amino acids. Here the CDR3 DNA reads TGTGCCAGCAGTAGACAGGGGGGTACCGGTGAAGCTTTCTCT. Amino acid sequence: CASSRQGGTGEAFS.

The chain combines TRBV4-1 with TRBJ2-2; the D call may be TRBD1 or TRBD2 (6 bases each). Germline lookup yields CDR1 MGHRA and CDR2 YSYEKL. The length of the CDR3 is 15 residues. The germline V and J ends were trimmed by 3 bases and 6 bases, with 14 bases remaining between them. CDR3 sequence (DNA): TGCGCCAGCAGCCAGGGAAAGGGGGGTCCCGGGGAGCTGTTTTTT. Residues: CASSQGKGGPGELFF.

In this sample, this clonotype turned up many times. The genes are TRBV5-1 and TRBJ1-2; D unclear. Per the germline V gene, CDR1 is SGHRS and CDR2 is YFSETQ. The V and J ends lost 0 bases and 2 bases respectively, with 2 bases between them. This CDR3 contains 12 residues. The CDR3 protein is CASSLDNYGYTF. In DNA, the CDR3 is TGCGCCAGCAGCTTGGACAACTATGGCTACACCTTC.

This clonotype was recorded at least ten times. This chain joins TRBV27 and TRBJ2-1; 9 bases match TRBD1. After removal of 5 bases from V and 3 bases from J, the junction contained 2 bases not matched to a gene. The length of the CDR3 is 14 residues. CDR1 and CDR2 (germline): MNHEY, SMNVEV (reference sequence). CDR3 nucleotides: TGTGCCAGCAGTCCGGGACAGGGCTACAATGAGCAGTTCTTC. Its protein is CASSPGQGYNEQFF.

This clonotype was recorded at least ten times. The chain carries TRBV27 and TRBJ1-2, with a possible D match to TRBD1 (5 bases). The CDR3 spans 12 residues. V was cut by 6 bases and J by 8 bases, with 13 bases left in between. Germline V CDR1 and CDR2: MNHEY, SMNVEV (reference sequence). CDR3 DNA: TGTGCCAGCAGACGGGACGGGACGGGCTACACCTTC. Translation gives CASRRDGTGYTF.

This clonotype was detected ten times or more. The chain is built from TRBV13 and TRBJ2-7; D is ambiguous. The germline gives CDR1 PRHDT, CDR2 FYEKMQ (reference sequence). The CDR3 runs 15 residues. V lost 2 bases and J 3 bases, leaving 14 bases between the germline ends. DNA for the CDR3: TGTGCCAGCAGCTTATTAGGTGAGCTCGACTACGAGCAGTACTTC. Its protein product is CASSLLGELDYEQYF.

This chain joins TRBV4-3 and TRBJ1-4; D may be TRBD1 (6 bases). Germline assignment: CDR1 LGHNA and CDR2 YSLEER. The CDR3 extends over 16 amino acids. V lost 4 bases and J 3 bases, leaving 15 bases between the germline ends. CDR3 sequence (DNA): TGCGCCAGCAGCCCCCGGAGAGGGGGGGCTAATGAAAAACTGTTTTTT. Its protein is CASSPRRGGANEKLFF.

This clonotype occurred many times. The rearrangement uses TRBV28 and TRBJ1-5, with TRBD1 identical over 8 bases. CDR3 size: 18 residues. V gave up 5 bases and J gave up 1 base; unmatched junction bases: 13. Germline CDR1 reads MDHEN; CDR2 reads SYDVKM. CDR3 bases: TGTGCCAGCAGTCACGGACAGGGTAAGCGGGGGAGCAATCAGCCCCAGCATTTT. It translates to CASSHGQGKRGSNQPQHF.

This clonotype has ten or more counts. The chain employs TRBV12-3 or TRBV12-4 and TRBJ2-7, with TRBD1 identical over 9 bases. CDR3 size: 14 residues. V gave up 7 bases and J gave up 5 bases; unmatched junction bases: 9. Written as DNA, the CDR3 is TGTGCCAGCACCGAGACAGGGGGGGTCGACGAGCAGTACTTC. This gives the protein CASTETGGVDEQYF.

V usage is TRBV20-1 and J usage is TRBJ2-1, with D possibly matching TRBD2 (6 bases). With 0 bases removed from V and 2 bases from J, the gap between germline ends came to 11 bases. Germline assignment: CDR1 DFQATT and CDR2 SNEGSKA (reference sequence). The CDR3 totals 15 residues. The CDR3 region is CSARDAGTAYNEQFF. The CDR3 DNA follows: TGCAGTGCTAGAGACGCCGGGACTGCCTACAATGAGCAGTTCTTC.